The source of this T cell receptor beta chain is a study of T cell repertoires in cytomegalovirus infection. On the study more broadly: It was the public TCR beta signatures that indicated both CMV infection and matching HLA type.

A single record per CDR3 protein comes from TCRdb applying MiXCR to the reads. Seen here are some 150,000 distinct CDR3 sequences, roughly 6% observed once, and the top ten hold about 20%. This clonotype occurred many times. This CDR3 region has 13 residues. V shed 6 bases and J shed 1 base, with 9 bases lying between them. This receptor was obtained from a human donor in good health (CMV status not recorded). Some clones in this sample may be carry-over from other donors' samples. This rearrangement joins TRBV12-3 or TRBV12-4 to TRBJ1-1, with unresolved D. The material sequenced was PBMCs. The CDR3 spells CASRMDENTEAFF. DNA of the CDR3: TGTGCCAGCAGAATGGACGAGAACACTGAAGCTTTCTTT.